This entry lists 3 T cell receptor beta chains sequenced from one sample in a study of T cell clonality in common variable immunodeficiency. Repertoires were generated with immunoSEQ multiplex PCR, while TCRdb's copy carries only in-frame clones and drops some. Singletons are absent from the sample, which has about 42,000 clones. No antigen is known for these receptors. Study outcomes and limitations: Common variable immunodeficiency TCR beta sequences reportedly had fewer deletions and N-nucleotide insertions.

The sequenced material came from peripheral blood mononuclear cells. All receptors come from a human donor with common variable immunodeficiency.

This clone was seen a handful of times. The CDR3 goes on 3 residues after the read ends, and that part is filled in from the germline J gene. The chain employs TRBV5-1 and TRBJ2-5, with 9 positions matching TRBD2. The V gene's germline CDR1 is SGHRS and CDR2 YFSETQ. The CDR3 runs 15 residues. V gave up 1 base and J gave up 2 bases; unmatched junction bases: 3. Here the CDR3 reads CASSLMTSGQETQYF. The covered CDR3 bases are TGCGCCAGCAGCTTGATGACTAGCGGACAAGAGACC.

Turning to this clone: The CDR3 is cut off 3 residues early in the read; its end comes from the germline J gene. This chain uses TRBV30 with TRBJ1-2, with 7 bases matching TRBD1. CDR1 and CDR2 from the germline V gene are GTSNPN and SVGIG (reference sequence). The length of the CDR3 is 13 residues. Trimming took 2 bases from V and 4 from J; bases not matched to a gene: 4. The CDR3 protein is CAWSPGQSYGYTF. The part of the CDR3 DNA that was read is TGTGCCTGGAGTCCGGGACAGTCCTATGGC.

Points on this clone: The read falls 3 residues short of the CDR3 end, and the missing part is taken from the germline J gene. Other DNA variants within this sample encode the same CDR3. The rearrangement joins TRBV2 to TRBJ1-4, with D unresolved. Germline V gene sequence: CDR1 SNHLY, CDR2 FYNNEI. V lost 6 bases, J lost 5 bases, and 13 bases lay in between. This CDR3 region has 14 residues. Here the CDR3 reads CASSAINRNEKLFF. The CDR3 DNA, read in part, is TGTGCCAGCAGCGCGATTAACCGGAATGAAAAA. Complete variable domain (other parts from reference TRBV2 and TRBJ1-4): EPEVTQTPSHQVTQMGQEVILRCVPISNHLYFYWYRQILGQKVEFLVSFYNNEISEKSEIFDDQFSVERPDGSNFTLKIRSTKLEDSAMYFCASSAINRNEKLFFGSGTQLSVL.